The 28 T cell receptor beta chains below come from one sample, sequenced in a study of blood T cell repertoires in COVID-19. Using immunoSEQ multiplex PCR, the repertoire was profiled, and TCRdb retains in-frame clones only, with some absent. This sample has 60,000 to 90,000 clones, with 86% found just once. The sequenced material came from peripheral blood. These TCRs come from a human donor in a cohort sampled during active COVID-19.

This chain connects TRBV5-1 to TRBJ2-7, with D possibly being TRBD1 (5 bases). The CDR3 length is 14 residues. The V gene's germline CDR1 is SGHRS and CDR2 YFSETQ. Trimming stripped 0 bases from V and 3 bases from J, with 10 bases between. In DNA, the CDR3 is TGCGCCAGCAGCTTGGGGGGCCCTAGCTACGAGCAGTACTTC. It is translated as CASSLGGPSYEQYF.

V gene TRBV6-5 combines with J gene TRBJ2-7; tentative D call: TRBD1 (7 bases). The CDR3 has 15 residues. The germline V gene has CDR1 MNHEY and CDR2 SVGAGI. The V end lost 4 bases, the J end lost 4 bases, and 17 bases lay between the germline ends. The CDR3 sequence is CASSLQRAGGYEQYF. CDR3 nucleotides: TGTGCCAGCAGTTTACAACGGGCAGGGGGGTACGAGCAGTACTTC.

CDR3 loop: CAITGRGDEQFF. CDR3 DNA: TGTGCCATCACGGGCAGGGGGGATGAGCAGTTCTTC. J is TRBJ2-1 and V is TRBV10-3, with D tentatively TRBD1 (7 bases). Trimming pared 7 bases from V and 8 bases from J, leaving 12 bases between. CDR3 length equals 12 residues. Germline V lookup: CDR1 ENHRY, CDR2 SYGVKD.

This chain connects TRBV5-4 to TRBJ2-7; tentative D call: TRBD1 (6 bases). V was shortened by 4 bases and J by 3 bases, with 17 bases between the two germline ends. This CDR3 region has 15 residues. The germline CDR1 and CDR2 sequences are SGHNT and YYREEE (reference sequence). The CDR3 region has the DNA TGTGCCAGCAGCCGCGACCAGGGGCCCGACTACGAGCAGTACTTC. This translates into CASSRDQGPDYEQYF.

V gene TRBV15 combines with J gene TRBJ2-1; D perhaps matches TRBD1 (5 bases). In germline, CDR1 is LNHNV, CDR2 YYDKDF (reference sequence). The V end was cut by 0 bases, the J end by 6 bases, with 6 bases between. The CDR3 contains 13 residues. CDR3 sequence: CATSREGPNEQFF. CDR3 sequence (DNA): TGTGCCACCAGCAGAGAGGGGCCCAATGAGCAGTTCTTC.

This chain uses TRBV28 with TRBJ1-3; unclear D gene. The V end lost 2 bases, the J end lost 2 bases, and 10 bases lay between the germline ends. The germline CDR1 and CDR2 sequences are MDHEN and SYDVKM. The CDR3 has 15 amino acids. The DNA of the CDR3 is TGTGCCAGCAGTTTACCCGACACTGCTGGAAACACCATATATTTT. Amino acid sequence: CASSLPDTAGNTIYF.

V usage is TRBV28 and J usage is TRBJ2-5; D may be TRBD2 (5 bases). This CDR3 is 16 amino acids long. From germline, CDR1 is MDHEN and CDR2 SYDVKM. The V end lost 5 bases, the J end lost 4 bases, and 20 bases lay between the germline ends. The CDR3 loop reads CASSTVTGVLVETQYF. The CDR3 DNA follows: TGTGCCAGCAGTACAGTAACCGGGGTCCTTGTAGAGACCCAGTACTTC.

The chain links TRBV10-3 to TRBJ1-6; 8 bases are shared with TRBD1. Germline lookup yields CDR1 ENHRY and CDR2 SYGVKD. CDR3 length: 17 residues. Trimming at V came to 6 bases and at J to 0 bases, leaving 7 bases not matched to a gene. The CDR3 protein is CAISRTGQSSYNSPLHF. CDR3 in DNA: TGTGCCATCAGCAGGACAGGGCAAAGCTCCTATAATTCACCCCTCCACTTT.

This chain links TRBV4-2 with TRBJ1-1; 8 bases are a match to TRBD1. Germline CDR1 reads LGHNA; CDR2 reads YNFKEQ. J lost 4 bases, V lost 3 bases, and 4 bases had no gene match. The CDR3 consists of 14 residues. CDR3 DNA: TGTGCCAGCAGCCAGCCCACAGGGGGCACTGAAGCTTTCTTT. This sequence encodes CASSQPTGGTEAFF.

The chain is built from TRBV27 and TRBJ2-7, with 7 bases identical to TRBD1. Germline lookup yields CDR1 MNHEY and CDR2 SMNVEV (reference sequence). The CDR3 consists of 15 residues. After removal of 2 bases from V and 3 bases from J, the junction contained 7 bases not matched to a gene. The DNA for the CDR3 is TGTGCCAGCAGTTTACTGACAGGGATCAACTACGAGCAGTACTTC. Amino acids: CASSLLTGINYEQYF.

This chain uses TRBV6-2 or TRBV6-3 with TRBJ2-1; D unresolved. Deletions cut 0 bases from V and 8 bases from J, with 11 bases between. The CDR3 covers 14 residues. The germline V gene has CDR1 MNHEY and CDR2 SVGEGT. The DNA of the CDR3 is TGTGCCAGCAGTTACTCCCAGTTTGTTGATGAGCAGTTCTTC. It encodes CASSYSQFVDEQFF.

The V and J genes are TRBV6-5 and TRBJ2-3; 9 bases agree with TRBD1. Trimming removed 7 bases from V and 0 bases from J; junction bases left unmatched: 5. Germline V lookup: CDR1 MNHEY, CDR2 SVGAGI. CDR3 length equals 15 residues. The CDR3 loop reads CASTGQGTSTDTQYF. In DNA, the CDR3 is TGTGCCAGCACCGGACAGGGGACTAGCACAGATACGCAGTATTTT.

The V and J genes are TRBV6-1 and TRBJ2-3; 10 bases fit TRBD1. CDR3 length equals 18 residues. Trimming at V came to 2 bases and at J to 1 base, leaving 9 bases not matched to a gene. The V gene's germline CDR1 is MNHNS and CDR2 SASEGT. This CDR3 reads CASSELTGGPARTDTQYF. CDR3 nucleotide sequence: TGTGCCAGCAGTGAATTGACAGGGGGCCCAGCCCGCACAGATACGCAGTATTTT.

The chain couples TRBV4-1 to TRBJ1-6, with 10 bases lining up with TRBD1. V shed 0 bases and J 13 bases; nucleotides not matched to a gene: 12. This CDR3 contains 17 residues. Germline CDR1 reads MGHRA; CDR2 reads YSYEKL. CDR3 DNA sequence: TGCGCCAGCAGCCAAGAGTGGGTCCGGACAGGGGGTTGGCCCCTCCACTTT. Translated: CASSQEWVRTGGWPLHF.

The chain has TRBV7-9 and TRBJ2-7; 8 bases line up with TRBD1. Germline CDR1 SEHNR, CDR2 FQNEAQ (reference sequence). The CDR3 is made up of 15 amino acids. V was clipped by 5 bases and J by 7 bases; unmatched bases: 13. CDR3 amino acids: CASSHDGQGNEEQYF. The CDR3 DNA is TGTGCCAGCAGCCACGATGGACAGGGAAATGAAGAGCAGTACTTC.

The chain recombines TRBV5-4 with TRBJ2-3; 8 nucleotides match TRBD2. In germline, CDR1 is SGHNT, CDR2 YYREEE (reference sequence). The ends lost 4 bases at V and 3 bases at J; junction bases unmatched: 7. CDR3 length: 15 residues. CDR3 in DNA: TGTGCCAGCAGCGAGAGCGGGGGAAGAACAGATACGCAGTATTTT. It codes for CASSESGGRTDTQYF.

The chain has TRBV10-3 and TRBJ2-1, with 7 bases matching TRBD1. The CDR3 loop spans 16 amino acids. In germline, CDR1 is ENHRY, CDR2 SYGVKD. Germline trimming cut 6 bases from V and 4 bases from J; bases unmatched to any gene: 12. CDR3 DNA sequence: TGTGCCATCAGCGATACAGGGGCTCCTAGATACAATGAGCAGTTCTTC. It specifies CAISDTGAPRYNEQFF.

The chain employs TRBV27 and TRBJ2-7, with 10 positions matching TRBD1. This CDR3 spans 15 amino acids. Germline V gene lookup returns CDR1 MNHEY and CDR2 SMNVEV (reference sequence). Trimming at V came to 4 bases and at J to 9 bases, leaving 12 bases not matched to a gene. In DNA, the CDR3 is TGTGCCAGCAGTTCACCGGGACAGGGGACGAGCAGGCAGTACTTC. Translation: CASSSPGQGTSRQYF.

The chain joins TRBV25-1 to TRBJ1-2, with 9 bases matching TRBD1. The CDR3 extends over 14 amino acids. The J segment lost 3 bases and the V segment lost 6 bases, leaving 5 bases of the junction unmatched. The germline V gene has CDR1 MGHDK and CDR2 SYGVNS. The CDR3 reads CASSAGTGYYGYTF. The CDR3 DNA is TGTGCCAGCAGCGCCGGGACAGGGTACTATGGCTACACCTTC.

The CDR3 nucleotides read TGTGCCAGCAGTTACTCGATGGCTGTCTACAATGAGCAGTTCTTC. As protein: CASSYSMAVYNEQFF. The rearrangement joins TRBV6-5 to TRBJ2-1, with D uncertain. Trimming left V 0 bases short and J 3 bases short, with 9 bases between. CDR1 is MNHEY and CDR2 is SVGAGI in the germline V gene. CDR3 length: 15 residues.

The rearrangement joins TRBV7-2 to TRBJ1-2; no clear D gene. This CDR3 spans 12 amino acids. Germline CDR1 reads SGHTA; CDR2 reads FQGNSA. V lost 6 bases and J 3 bases, leaving 8 bases between the germline ends. CDR3 nucleotide sequence: TGTGCCAGCAGGGTGGGAGACTATGGCTACACCTTC. Amino acid sequence: CASRVGDYGYTF.

The rearrangement links TRBV6-5 to TRBJ2-2; no clear D. This CDR3 has 13 residues. The germline V gene has CDR1 MNHEY and CDR2 SVGAGI. Trimming pared 1 base from V and 3 bases from J, leaving 3 bases between. CDR3 in amino acids: CASSYLDTGELFF. The CDR3 DNA follows: TGTGCCAGCAGTTACTTAGACACCGGGGAGCTGTTTTTT.

This clone occurred once. The V gene is TRBV28, the J gene TRBJ2-7; 7 bases align to TRBD1. Losses at the gene ends were 6 bases for V and 3 bases for J; bases not matched to a gene: 5. CDR3 length: 13 amino acids. CDR1 and CDR2 from the germline V gene are MDHEN and SYDVKM. CDR3 nucleotide sequence: TGTGCCAGCAGAAGACAGGGAATCTACGAGCAGTACTTC. It specifies CASRRQGIYEQYF.

The chain carries TRBV29-1 and TRBJ2-7; 7 positions agree with TRBD1. Trimming cost V 8 bases and J 3 bases; bases outside gene matches: 16. The germline gives CDR1 SQVTM, CDR2 ANQGSEA. The CDR3 has 15 amino acids. The CDR3 region is CSIPSNRGDGYEQYF. The CDR3, as DNA: TGCAGCATACCAAGTAACAGGGGAGACGGCTACGAGCAGTACTTC.

V is TRBV5-6 and J is TRBJ1-2; no clear D. Trimming removed 0 bases from V and 2 bases from J, with 11 bases in between. CDR3 size: 15 residues. The germline CDR1 and CDR2 sequences are SGHDT and YYEEEE. The CDR3 DNA reads TGTGCCAGCAGCTTGGTTGTGCAGATGAACTATGGCTACACCTTC. This codes for CASSLVVQMNYGYTF.

The chain is built from TRBV16 and TRBJ2-1, with 10 bases matching TRBD1. Unmatched junction bases numbered 2, after V lost 3 bases and J lost 6 bases. The CDR3 covers 14 residues. Germline V gene sequence: CDR1 KGHSY, CDR2 FQNENV. CDR3 residues: CASSHGQGGNEQFF. Here the CDR3 DNA reads TGTGCCAGCAGCCACGGACAGGGGGGCAATGAGCAGTTCTTC.

This clone has only one observation. The chain uses TRBV7-9 and TRBJ2-3; D might be TRBD2 (5 bases). The CDR3 has 16 amino acids. Germline V gene lookup returns CDR1 SEHNR and CDR2 FQNEAQ (reference sequence). V gave up 2 bases and J gave up 4 bases, with 16 bases separating them. The CDR3 coding sequence is TGTGCCAGCAGCTTACGGGTGGGAGCGGACGCAGATACGCAGTATTTT. Protein: CASSLRVGADADTQYF.

This sequence joins TRBV24-1 and TRBJ2-1, with 9 positions matching TRBD1. The V gene's germline CDR1 is KGHDR and CDR2 SFDVKD. The CDR3 consists of 19 residues. Trimming took 3 bases from V and 0 from J; bases not matched to a gene: 11. This CDR3 reads CATSDPPGQGESSYNEQFF. The CDR3 region has the DNA TGTGCCACCAGTGATCCACCGGGACAGGGTGAGAGCTCCTACAATGAGCAGTTCTTC.